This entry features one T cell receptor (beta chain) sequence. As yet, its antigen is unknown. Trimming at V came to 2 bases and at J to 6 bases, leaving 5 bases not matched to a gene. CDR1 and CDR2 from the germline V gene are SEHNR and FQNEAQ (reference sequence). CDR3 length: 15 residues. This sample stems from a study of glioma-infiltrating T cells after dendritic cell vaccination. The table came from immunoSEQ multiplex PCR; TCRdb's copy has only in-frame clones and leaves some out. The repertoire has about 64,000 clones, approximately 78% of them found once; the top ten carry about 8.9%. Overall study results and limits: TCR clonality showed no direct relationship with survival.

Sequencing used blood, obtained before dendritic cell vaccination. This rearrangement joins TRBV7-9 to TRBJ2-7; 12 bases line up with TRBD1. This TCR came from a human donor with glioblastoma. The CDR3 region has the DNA TGTGCCAGCAGCTTACCGGGACAGGGGGCGCTCGAGCAGTACTTC. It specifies CASSLPGQGALEQYF. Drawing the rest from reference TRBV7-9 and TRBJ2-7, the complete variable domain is DTGVSQNPRHKITKRGQNVTFRCDPISEHNRLYWYRQTLGQGPEFLTYFQNEAQLEKSRLLSDRFSAERPKGSFSTLEIQRTEQGDSAMYLCASSLPGQGALEQYFGPGTRLTVT.